What follows are 2 T cell receptor beta chains derived from one specimen sequenced in a study of blood T cell repertoires in COVID-19. TCRdb's table, derived via immunoSEQ multiplex PCR, lists solely in-frame clones and lacks some. The table includes about 200,000 clones, about 88% detected once. Sequencing was done on a sample of peripheral blood. The receptors were sampled from a woman in her fifties or sixties with COVID-19, enrolled during active disease.

This rearrangement joins TRBV27 to TRBJ2-6; TRBD1 matches 9 bases. This CDR3 comprises 18 residues. Germline CDR1 MNHEY, CDR2 SMNVEV (reference sequence). Trimming took 4 bases from V and 2 from J; bases not matched to a gene: 9. CDR3 DNA: TGTGCCAGCAGTTCGGGACAGGGTTTAAGAACTGGGGCCAACGTCCTGACTTTC. This encodes CASSSGQGLRTGANVLTF.

Only a few counts were recorded for this clone. The chain uses TRBV30 and TRBJ1-1; the D is unclear. The germline CDR1 and CDR2 sequences are GTSNPN and SVGIG (reference sequence). Trimming pared 0 bases from V and 0 bases from J, leaving 5 bases between. The CDR3 runs to 13 residues. In nucleotides, the CDR3 is TGTGCCTGGAGTGTAGGAGTGAACACTGAAGCTTTCTTT. Encoded protein: CAWSVGVNTEAFF.